This T cell receptor (beta chain) was captured in a study of spatial heterogeneity in lung cancer. Documented time point: sample taken at primary tumor resection. Trimming cost V 4 bases and J 3 bases; bases outside gene matches: 6. CDR3 length equals 14 residues. Germline V lookup: CDR1 SGHRS, CDR2 YFSETQ. A remark on this clonotype: Its specificity is not known.

TCRdb called the 5' RACE reads again in MiXCR, with one record for every CDR3 protein. The table lists about 27,000 distinct CDR3 sequences, roughly 7.2% of them singletons. Overall study results and limits: Higher tumor mutation counts went along with higher counts of expanded intratumoral alpha and beta TCRs.

This receptor was obtained from a male donor with early-stage non-small cell lung cancer. Sequenced here: lung tumor tissue, sampled at surgery. The rearrangement joins TRBV5-1 to TRBJ2-5, with 7 bases lining up with TRBD1. The CDR3 DNA reads TGCGCCAGCAGCGCAACGACAGGGAAAGAGACCCAGTACTTC. It translates to CASSATTGKETQYF.